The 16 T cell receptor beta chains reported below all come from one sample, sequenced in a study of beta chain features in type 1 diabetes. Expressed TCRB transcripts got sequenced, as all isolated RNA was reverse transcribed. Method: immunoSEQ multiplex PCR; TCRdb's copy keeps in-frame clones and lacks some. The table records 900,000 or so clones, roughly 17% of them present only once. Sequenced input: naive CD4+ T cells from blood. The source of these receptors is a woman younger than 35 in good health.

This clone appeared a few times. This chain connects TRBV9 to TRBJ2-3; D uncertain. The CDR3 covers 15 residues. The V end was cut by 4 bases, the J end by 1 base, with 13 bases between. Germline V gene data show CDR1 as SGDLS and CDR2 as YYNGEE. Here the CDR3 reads CASSPGRTRTDTQYF. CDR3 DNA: TGTGCCAGCAGCCCCGGACGGACCCGCACAGATACGCAGTATTTT.

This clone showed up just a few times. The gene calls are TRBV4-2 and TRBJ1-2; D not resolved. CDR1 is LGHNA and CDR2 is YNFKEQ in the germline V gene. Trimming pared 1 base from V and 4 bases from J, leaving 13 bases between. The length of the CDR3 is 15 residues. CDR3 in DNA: TGTGCCAGCAGCCAAGGGTCGGAGGAGATCTATGGCTACACCTTC. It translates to CASSQGSEEIYGYTF.

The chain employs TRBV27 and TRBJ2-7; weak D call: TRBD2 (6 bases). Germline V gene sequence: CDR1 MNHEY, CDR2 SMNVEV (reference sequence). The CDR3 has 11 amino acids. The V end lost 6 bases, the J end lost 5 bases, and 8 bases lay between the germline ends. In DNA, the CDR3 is TGTGCCAGCAGGCGGGACGACGAGCAGTACTTC. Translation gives CASRRDDEQYF.

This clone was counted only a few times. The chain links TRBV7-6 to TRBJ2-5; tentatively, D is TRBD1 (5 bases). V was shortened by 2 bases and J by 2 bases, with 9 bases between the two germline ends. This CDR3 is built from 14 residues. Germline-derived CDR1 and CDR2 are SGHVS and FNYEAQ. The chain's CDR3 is CASSLRGEQETQYF. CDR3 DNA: TGTGCCAGCAGCTTAAGGGGTGAACAAGAGACCCAGTACTTC. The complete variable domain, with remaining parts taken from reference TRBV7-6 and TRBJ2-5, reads GAGVSQSPRYKVTKRGQDVALRCDPISGHVSLYWYRQALGQGPEFLTYFNYEAQQDKSGLPNDRFSAERPEGSISTLTIQRTEQRDSAMYRCASSLRGEQETQYFGPGTRLLVL.

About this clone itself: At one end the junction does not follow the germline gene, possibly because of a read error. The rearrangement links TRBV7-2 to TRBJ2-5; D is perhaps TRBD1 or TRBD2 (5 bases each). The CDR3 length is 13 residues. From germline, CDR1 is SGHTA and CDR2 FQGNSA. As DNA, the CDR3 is TGTGCTAGCAGTGGGACGGACCAAGAGACCCAGTACTTC. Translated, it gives CASSGTDQETQYF.

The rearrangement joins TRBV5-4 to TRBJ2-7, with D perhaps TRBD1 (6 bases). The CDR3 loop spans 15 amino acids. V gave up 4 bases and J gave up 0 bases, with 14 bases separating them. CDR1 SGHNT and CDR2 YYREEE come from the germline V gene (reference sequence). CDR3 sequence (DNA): TGTGCCAGCAGCCACCGGGACACAGCCTCCTACGAGCAGTACTTC. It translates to CASSHRDTASYEQYF.

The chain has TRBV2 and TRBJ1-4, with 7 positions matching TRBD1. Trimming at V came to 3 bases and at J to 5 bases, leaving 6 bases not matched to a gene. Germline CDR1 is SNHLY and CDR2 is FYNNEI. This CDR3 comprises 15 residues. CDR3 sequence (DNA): TGTGCCAGCAGTGACCCGGGACAGAAAAATGAAAAACTGTTTTTT. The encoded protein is CASSDPGQKNEKLFF.

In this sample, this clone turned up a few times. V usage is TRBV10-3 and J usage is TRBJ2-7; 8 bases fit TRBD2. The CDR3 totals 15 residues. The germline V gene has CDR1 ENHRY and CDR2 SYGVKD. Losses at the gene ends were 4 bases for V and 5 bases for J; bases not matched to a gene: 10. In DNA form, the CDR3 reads TGTGCCATCAGTGTACGAGCGGGAGTCTCTGACGAGCAGTACTTC. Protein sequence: CAISVRAGVSDEQYF.

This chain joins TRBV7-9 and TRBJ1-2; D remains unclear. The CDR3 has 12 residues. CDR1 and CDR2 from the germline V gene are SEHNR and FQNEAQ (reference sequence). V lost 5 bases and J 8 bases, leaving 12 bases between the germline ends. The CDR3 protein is CASSTSTGGYTF. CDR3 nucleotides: TGTGCCAGCAGCACATCGACGGGGGGCTACACCTTC.

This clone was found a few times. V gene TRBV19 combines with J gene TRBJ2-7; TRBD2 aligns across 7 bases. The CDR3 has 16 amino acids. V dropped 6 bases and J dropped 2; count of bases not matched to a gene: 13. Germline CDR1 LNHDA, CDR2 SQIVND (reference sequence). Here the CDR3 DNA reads TGTGCCAGTAGCCCAGGTGGGCTAGCGGTTCCCTACGAGCAGTACTTC. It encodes CASSPGGLAVPYEQYF. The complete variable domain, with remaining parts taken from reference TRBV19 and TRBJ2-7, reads DGGITQSPKYLFRKEGQNVTLSCEQNLNHDAMYWYRQDPGQGLRLIYYSQIVNDFQKGDIAEGYSVSREKKESFPLTVTSAQKNPTAFYLCASSPGGLAVPYEQYFGPGTRLTVT.

CDR3 in amino acids: CATSSLAALDDRGYLQNTGELFF. In nucleotides, the CDR3 is TGTGCCACCAGCAGTTTGGCGGCTCTGGATGACAGGGGTTATCTCCAGAACACCGGGGAGCTGTTTTTT. The genes are TRBV15 and TRBJ2-2, with TRBD1 matching 8 bases. V was pared by 3 bases and J by 1 base, with 25 bases of the junction left unmatched. The CDR3 consists of 23 residues. CDR1 is LNHNV, CDR2 YYDKDF, per germline (reference sequence).

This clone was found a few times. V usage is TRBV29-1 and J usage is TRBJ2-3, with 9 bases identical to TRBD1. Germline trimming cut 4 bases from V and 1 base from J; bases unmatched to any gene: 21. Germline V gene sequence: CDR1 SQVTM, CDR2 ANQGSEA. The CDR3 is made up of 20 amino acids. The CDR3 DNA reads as TGCAGCGTTGGTCGCGGCCGGGACAGGGAGTTAAGGAGCGGCACAGATACGCAGTATTTT. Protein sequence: CSVGRGRDRELRSGTDTQYF.

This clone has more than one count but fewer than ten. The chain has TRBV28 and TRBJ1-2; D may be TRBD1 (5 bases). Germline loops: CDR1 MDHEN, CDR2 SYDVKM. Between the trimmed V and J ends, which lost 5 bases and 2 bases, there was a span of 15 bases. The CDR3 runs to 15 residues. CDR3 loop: CASSEPGGRNYGYTF. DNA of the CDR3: TGTGCCAGCAGTGAACCCGGGGGTAGAAACTATGGCTACACCTTC.

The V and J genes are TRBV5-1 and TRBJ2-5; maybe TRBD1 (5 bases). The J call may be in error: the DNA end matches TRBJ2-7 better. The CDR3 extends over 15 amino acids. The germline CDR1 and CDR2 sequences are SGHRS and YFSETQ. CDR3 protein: CASSLDWGRSYEQYF. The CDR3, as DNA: TGCGCCAGCAGCTTGGACTGGGGCCGATCCTACGAGCAGTACTTC.

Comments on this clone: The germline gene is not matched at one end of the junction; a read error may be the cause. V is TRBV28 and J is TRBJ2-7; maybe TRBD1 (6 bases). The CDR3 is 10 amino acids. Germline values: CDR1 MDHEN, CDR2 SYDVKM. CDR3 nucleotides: TGTGCCGGCAGGGGTTACGAGCAGTACTTC. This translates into CAGRGYEQYF.

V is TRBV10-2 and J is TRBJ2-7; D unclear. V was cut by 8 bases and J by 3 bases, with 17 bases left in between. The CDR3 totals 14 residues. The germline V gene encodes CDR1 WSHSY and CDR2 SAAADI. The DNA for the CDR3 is TGCGCCAGCGGCTTAGGCGGCCTGGGCTACGAGCAGTACTTC. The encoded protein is CASGLGGLGYEQYF.